The entry below describes one T cell receptor (beta chain). No antigen is known for it. No base-level quality is on record; no much larger clone is a single base apart. This sample was included in a study of T cells in tumors after PD-1 blockade (dated by TCRdb to between 2018 and 2021). About the full investigation: Prior checkpoint blockade, systemic immunosuppressant use, and recent radiotherapy or other anti-cancer therapy within 4 weeks were grounds for patient exclusion. An average of roughly 25,000 TCR templates (range roughly 500-99,264) and approximately 6,000 unique clonotypes was obtained for tumor samples, around 20-fold deeper than single-cell TCR sequencing. Patients received pembrolizumab 200 mg every 3 weeks or cemiplimab 350 mg every 2 weeks. Paired single-cell RNA and TCR sequencing was performed on site-matched tumors from BCC or SCC patients before and after anti-PD-1 therapy. A subset of patients also received ongoing daily vismodegib 150 mg during anti-PD-1 treatment. Clinical response was assessed using RECIST version 1.1.

V gives up 0 bases and J gives up 4 bases, and the segment between their germline ends measures 16 bases. From the germline V gene, CDR1 is SGHNT and CDR2 is YENEEA. CDR3 length: 17 amino acids, cysteine to phenylalanine. CDR3 DNA only is kept here, 51 bases in frame from base 1. The immunoSEQ platform was used for deep TCRbeta sequencing. The paper's data handling went like this. For further analysis, only productive rearrangements were exported from the immunoSEQ Analyzer. Clones with significant expansion or contraction between timepoints were called with a two-sided binomial test at Bonferroni-corrected P below 0.01. Bulk TCRbeta clonotypes were assigned T cell phenotypes by matching to single-cell RNA+TCR-seq clones sharing the same TCRbeta sequence. Using bulk TCR sequencing data, clone enrichment in tumor was calculated by dividing a clone's tumor frequency by the same clone's PBMC frequency. GLIPH was used to group TCRs into specificity groups, clusters of distinct TCRs likely recognizing common antigens via shared CDR3 motifs. Imported from immuneACCESS, the table was reduced by TCRdb to in-frame sequences with V and J called. These copies leave out some clones; in studies compared against another copy, an unresolved V gene accounts for under half, and the cause of the remainder is not known. From that table come the V and J calls and clone size; the DNA was used to work out D and trimming. This sample has more than 9,000 clones in its table, and over 50% of those were observed once. The top ten hold around 13% of the sample.

What the authors observed across the whole study: Clonal replacement was seen only when comparing pre- and post-treatment samples and not when comparing two pre-treatment samples, which argues against artifacts from biopsy timing or location. The source of novel T cell clones was not identified, and lymphoid organs or rare unexpanded clones within the tumor or the tumor periphery could be included among the possible sources. Most exhausted CD8+ clones that expanded after therapy were novel clonotypes not detected before treatment, suggesting clonal replacement instead of reinvigoration of pre-existing clones. Around 39% of TCR clonotypes from the tumor were detected in blood, and certain novel exhausted tumor clones were present in blood collected before treatment, which suggests recruitment from the periphery.

The time point label on this specimen signifies: after anti-PD-1 therapy. The tumor biopsies were site-matched, meaning the biopsies were taken from the same primary tumor before and after PD-1 blockade. Genomic DNA extracted from tumor biopsies or peripheral blood was used for bulk TCRbeta sequencing, with input ranging from about 550 ng to 6,004 ng. Leftover biopsy material went through bulk TCRbeta sequencing, with the goal of boosting sensitivity for rare clonotypes relative to single-cell TCR sequencing. Every patient had histologically proven advanced or metastatic basal or squamous cell carcinoma and was a poor candidate for surgical resection. The basal cell carcinoma cohort comprised about eleven patients, of whom seven to nine had bulk tumor TCR sequencing. Fresh biopsies came from the site of the primary tumor, and part of the tissue was kept in RNAlater for exome and bulk TCR sequencing.

The sequence joins TRBV11-3 to TRBJ2-1; TRBD2 is possibly the D segment (6 matching bases). This receptor was taken from a human donor with basal cell carcinoma. Sequenced here: tumor tissue, sampled after anti-PD-1 treatment. The DNA is as follows: TGTGCCAGCAGCTTAGATGGGAGACTAGTGGCTTACAATGAGCAGTTCTTC. It codes for CASSLDGRLVAYNEQFF.